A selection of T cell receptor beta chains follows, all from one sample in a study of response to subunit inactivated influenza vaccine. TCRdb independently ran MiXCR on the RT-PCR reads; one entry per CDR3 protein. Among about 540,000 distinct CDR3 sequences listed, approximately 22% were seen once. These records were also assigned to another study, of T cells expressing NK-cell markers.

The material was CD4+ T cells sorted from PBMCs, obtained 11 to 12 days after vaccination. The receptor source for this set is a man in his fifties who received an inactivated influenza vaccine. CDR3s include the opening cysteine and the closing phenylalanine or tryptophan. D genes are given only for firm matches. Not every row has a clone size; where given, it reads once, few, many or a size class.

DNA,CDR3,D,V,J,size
TGCGCCAGCAGCTATGGGACTAGCGGGGTGGGCGAGCAGTACTTC,CASSYGTSGVGEQYF,TRBD2,TRBV5-1,TRBJ2-7,few
TGTGCCAGACTCGGGACGGCGAACACCGGGGAGCTGTTTTTT,CARLGTANTGELFF,-,TRBV27,TRBJ2-2,few
TGTGCCAGCAGCTTACAAACAGGGCCTACCTACGAGCAGTACTTC,CASSLQTGPTYEQYF,-,TRBV7-2,TRBJ2-7,-
TGCGCCAGCAGCCGGGGACTAGCGGGAGGGCTCCGGGAGGGAGAGCAGTTCTTC,CASSRGLAGGLREGEQFF,TRBD2,TRBV4-3,TRBJ2-1,few
TGCGCCAGTGCGGAACAGCTCCTGACCGGGGAGCTGTTTTTT,CASAEQLLTGELFF,-,TRBV10-1,TRBJ2-2,few
TGTGCCACCAGCAGCGATACAGGGAATCAGCCCCAGCATTTT,CATSSDTGNQPQHF,-,TRBV15,TRBJ1-5,-
TGTGCCAGCAGTTGGCGGCCAGGGGATGGCTACACCTTC,CASSWRPGDGYTF,-,TRBV6-2/TRBV6-3,TRBJ1-2,few
TGTGCCACCTGGACTAGCGGAAAAAACATTCAGTACTTC,CATWTSGKNIQYF,TRBD2,TRBV27,TRBJ2-4,-
TGTGCCAGCAGCTTAGCACAGACTAGCTACTCCGAGCAGTACTTC,CASSLAQTSYSEQYF,TRBD2,TRBV7-9,TRBJ2-7,few
TGTGCCATCAGAGGAGAGGTCGCGAACACCGGGGAGCTGTTTTTT,CAIRGEVANTGELFF,-,TRBV10-3,TRBJ2-2,-
TGTGCCAGCAGTTATGCAGATAACTATGGCTACACCTTC,CASSYADNYGYTF,-,TRBV6-6,TRBJ1-2,-
TGTGCCAGCAACATAACAGGGGGCAAAGACCCAGATACGCAGTATTTT,CASNITGGKDPDTQYF,-,TRBV21-1,TRBJ2-3,-
TGTGCCAGCAGCGTAGATACGGGCGCTGGGGCCAACGTCCTGACTTTC,CASSVDTGAGANVLTF,-,TRBV9,TRBJ2-6,few
TGCGCCAGCAGCCAAGCGGGCCGCCCAGTCTCCTACGAGCAGTACTTC,CASSQAGRPVSYEQYF,-,TRBV4-1,TRBJ2-7,-
TGTGCCAGCAGCCAAGGAGCGGGAGCGGCAGATACGCAGTATTTT,CASSQGAGAADTQYF,TRBD2,TRBV4-2,TRBJ2-3,once
TGCAGCGTGGCCGGAGCTAGCAATCAGCCCCAGCATTTT,CSVAGASNQPQHF,-,TRBV29-1,TRBJ1-5,few
TGTGCCAGCAGCTTAATGGTGGGTCAGCCCCAGCATTTT,CASSLMVGQPQHF,-,TRBV7-9,TRBJ1-5,few
TGTGCCAGCAGTTTACCCGATACTAAAGCTAACTATGGCTACACCTTC,CASSLPDTKANYGYTF,-,TRBV28,TRBJ1-2,-
TGTGCCAGCAGTGCCGAATTAACAGGGCTTCATGAGCAGTTCTTC,CASSAELTGLHEQFF,-,TRBV6-4,TRBJ2-1,-
TGTGCCAGCAGCCATAGGGGGGCCTATAATTCACCCCTCCACTTT,CASSHRGAYNSPLHF,-,TRBV3-1,TRBJ1-6,-
TGTGCCACCAGCAGAGATTTAATGGATAATAATTCACCCCTCCACTTT,CATSRDLMDNNSPLHF,-,TRBV15,TRBJ1-6,-
TGCGCCAGCAGCTTGGGAGACACCAATCAGCCCCAGCATTTT,CASSLGDTNQPQHF,-,TRBV5-1,TRBJ1-5,-
TGCGCCAGCAGTTTCCTTGGACAGGGGGAGACCCAGTACTTC,CASSFLGQGETQYF,TRBD1,TRBV5-1,TRBJ2-5,-
TGTGCCAGCAGCTGGCGGTCGACAGGGGGCCAAAACCGGTTCTTC,CASSWRSTGGQNRFF,TRBD1,TRBV5-5,TRBJ2-1,-
TGTGCCAGCAGTTTAGACCTCCCCGGTGGGGCCAACGTCCTGACTTTC,CASSLDLPGGANVLTF,-,TRBV27,TRBJ2-6,-
TGTGCCAGCAGCCATGGGGGCGTTGAAGCTTTCTTT,CASSHGGVEAFF,-,TRBV14,TRBJ1-1,few
TGTGCCAGCAGCCGGGACAGGCGCTACGAGCAGTACTTC,CASSRDRRYEQYF,TRBD1,TRBV12-3/TRBV12-4,TRBJ2-7,few
TGTGCCAGCAGCGGGGGGGTTAGCGGGGGGTTGTCTGGCACAGATACGCAGTATTTT,CASSGGVSGGLSGTDTQYF,TRBD2,TRBV11-3,TRBJ2-3,-
TGTGCCAGCAGAACAGGGTCCGGAAACACCATATATTTT,CASRTGSGNTIYF,-,TRBV6-1,TRBJ1-3,few
TGTGCCAGCAGTAAACAGGGTTCGGCTGGAAACACCATATATTTT,CASSKQGSAGNTIYF,-,TRBV6-1,TRBJ1-3,-